The present T cell receptor delta chain was sequenced within a study of gamma-delta T cells after stem cell transplantation. A single count supports this clone. The V and J ends lost 1 base and 0 bases, in that order; junction bases with no gene match: 7. Germline V CDR1 and CDR2: GEAIGNYY, EKD. This CDR3 spans 17 amino acids. TCRdb re-called the RT-PCR reads through CATT. Of under 2,000 delta-chain clones listed, approximately 48% are singletons. The chain combines TRDV2 with TRDJ1, with 10 bases identical to TRDD3. The receptor was derived from a human donor. It is not recorded whose cells these are; they may come from a transplant donor. Input material: gamma-delta T cells. The CDR3, as DNA: TGTGCCTGTGACACTCTTACTGGGGGATCGTACACCGATAAACTCATCTTT. Translated, it gives CACDTLTGGSYTDKLIF.